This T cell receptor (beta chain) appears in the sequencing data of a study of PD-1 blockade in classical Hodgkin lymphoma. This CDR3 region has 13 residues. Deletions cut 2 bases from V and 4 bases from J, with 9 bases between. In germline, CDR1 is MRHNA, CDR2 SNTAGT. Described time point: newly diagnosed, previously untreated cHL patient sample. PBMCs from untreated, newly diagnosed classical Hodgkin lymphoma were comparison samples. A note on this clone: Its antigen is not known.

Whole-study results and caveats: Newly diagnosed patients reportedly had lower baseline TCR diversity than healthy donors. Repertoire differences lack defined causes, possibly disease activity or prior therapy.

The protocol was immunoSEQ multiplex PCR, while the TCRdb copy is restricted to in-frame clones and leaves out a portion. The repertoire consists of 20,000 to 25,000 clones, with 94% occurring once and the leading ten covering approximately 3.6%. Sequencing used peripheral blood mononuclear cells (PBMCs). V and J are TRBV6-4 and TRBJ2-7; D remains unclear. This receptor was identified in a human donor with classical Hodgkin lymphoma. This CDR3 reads CASSDGSDYEQYF. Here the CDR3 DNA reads TGTGCCAGCAGTGACGGGTCAGATTACGAGCAGTACTTC.